These 2 T cell receptor beta chains were sequenced from one sample in a study of blood T cells in healthy people across ages. Combining a sample-barcoded 5' primer with a J-beta primer mix, a second PCR ran for 7 to 11 cycles. TCRdb recomputed calls from the 5' RACE reads with MiXCR, one row per CDR3 protein. The sample holds 850,000 to 1,300,000 distinct CDR3 sequences, 45% seen once. What was sequenced was blood. All receptors come from an older woman in good health.

This clonotype was seen more than once but under ten times. V and J are TRBV20-1 and TRBJ2-7; D not certain. The germline gives CDR1 DFQATT, CDR2 SNEGSKA (reference sequence). The CDR3 consists of 14 residues. Trimming stripped 4 bases from V and 3 bases from J, with 16 bases between. DNA of the CDR3: TGCAGTGCTATGGAGTCTATGAGTCTCTACGAGCAGTACTTC. The encoded protein is CSAMESMSLYEQYF.

This clonotype was counted between two and nine times. The CDR3 DNA is TGTGCCAGCAGCCCCGTCGGGACCCAAGAGACCCAGTACTTC. It is translated as CASSPVGTQETQYF. This chain uses TRBV4-2 with TRBJ2-5; either TRBD1 or TRBD2 may fit D (5 bases each). Looked up from germline, CDR1 is LGHNA and CDR2 is YNFKEQ. The CDR3 runs 14 residues. Trimming removed 4 bases at V and 1 base at J, with 10 bases between.